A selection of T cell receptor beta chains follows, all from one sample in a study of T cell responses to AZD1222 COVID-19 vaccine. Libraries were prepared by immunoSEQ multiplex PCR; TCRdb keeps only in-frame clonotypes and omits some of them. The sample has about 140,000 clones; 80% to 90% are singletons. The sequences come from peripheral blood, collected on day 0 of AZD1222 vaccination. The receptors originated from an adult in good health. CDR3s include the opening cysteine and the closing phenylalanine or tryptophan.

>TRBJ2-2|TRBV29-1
CSAMGPLTGSTGELFF
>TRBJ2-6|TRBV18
CASSPIAQARTGANVLTF
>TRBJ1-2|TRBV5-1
CASTNGAGLSYTF
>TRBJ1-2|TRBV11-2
CASSLDRRGLGYTF
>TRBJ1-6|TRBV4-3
CASSQDSGNSPLHF
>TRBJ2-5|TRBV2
CASNYGQGGTRTQYF
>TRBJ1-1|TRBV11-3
CASSLGGLYALNTEAFF
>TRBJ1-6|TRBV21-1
CASTKGLNRGRSPLHF
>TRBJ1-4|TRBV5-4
CASSLGGWNEKLFF
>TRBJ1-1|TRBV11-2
CASSFRRVLYPNTEAFF
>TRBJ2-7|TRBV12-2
CASRLAEAEPPYEQYF
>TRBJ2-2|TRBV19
CASSILPGVAGVRGELFF
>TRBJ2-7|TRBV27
CASSASPDRAYEQYF
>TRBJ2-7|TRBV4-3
CASSQGLSRGAYEQYF
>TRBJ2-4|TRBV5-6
CASSLAGSAKKNIQYF
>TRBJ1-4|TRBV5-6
CASSLNSLRSEKLFF
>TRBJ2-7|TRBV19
CASSPQWEAGQGFSDEQYF
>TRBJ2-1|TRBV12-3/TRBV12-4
CASRSTEYNEQFF
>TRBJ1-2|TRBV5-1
CASSLGGGAYGYTF
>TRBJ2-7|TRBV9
CASSPLGGGPSYEQYF
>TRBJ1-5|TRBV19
CASSMVEGSDSNQPQHF
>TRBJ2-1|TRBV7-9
CASSLAWDEQFF
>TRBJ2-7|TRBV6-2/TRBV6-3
CASSQSQAGSYEQYF
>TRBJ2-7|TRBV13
CASSLGGLTGTHF
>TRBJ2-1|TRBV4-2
CASRHSGTSGRGDNEQFF
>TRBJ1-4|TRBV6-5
CASSPTASFNEKLFF
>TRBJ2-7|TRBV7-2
CASSSTGLADYEQYF